This T cell receptor beta chain was sequenced for a study of CD8 T cells in ankylosing spondylitis. Study-wide points: Relatively scarce in peripheral blood, disease-linked clones were CD8+. Ankylosing spondylitis blood appeared to carry a characteristic TCR beta motif of roughly 8 highly homologous variants. As reported, disease-linked clones showed significant enrichment in matched ankylosing spondylitis synovial fluid.

Each CDR3 protein gets one entry after TCRdb re-called the 5' RACE reads with MiXCR. The table shows about 210,000 distinct CDR3 sequences, with approximately 7.3% occurring only once. The CDR3 sequence is 15 residues long. Germline-derived CDR1 and CDR2 are SGHAT and FQNNGV. The ends were cut back, 4 bases at V and 4 bases at J, with 14 bases in the middle. This clonotype has a count of ten or more. Its target is unknown. Source material: blood, either unsorted or a sorted T cell fraction (not recorded which). The sequence was collected from a male donor with ankylosing spondylitis. The rearrangement uses TRBV11-2 and TRBJ1-5; tentatively, D is TRBD1 (5 bases). CDR3 residues: CASSWGGEFNQPQHF. In DNA, the CDR3 is TGTGCCAGCAGCTGGGGGGGGGAGTTTAATCAGCCCCAGCATTTT.